This TCR beta chain emerged from a study of metastatic and nonmetastatic thyroid tumors. This clone has ten or more counts. Per the germline V gene, CDR1 is SGHNT and CDR2 is YYREEE (reference sequence). Trimming left V 2 bases short and J 1 base short, with 13 bases between. The length of the CDR3 is 16 residues. Patients were all untreated before their thyroid surgery. TCRdb reprocessed the PCR reads via MiXCR. This table holds roughly 72,000 clones, less than 20% found once. The sample comprised blood. The chain carries TRBV5-4 and TRBJ1-5, with D possibly being TRBD1 (5 bases). The receptor's source is a female donor with papillary thyroid cancer or a benign thyroid nodule (not recorded which). Some clones in this sample may be carry-over from other donors' samples. For the CDR3, the DNA is TGTGCCAGCAGCTTAGTCAGGGAGCCCAGCAATCAGCCCCAGCATTTT. Translation gives CASSLVREPSNQPQHF.